Below, one T cell receptor (beta chain) is given with its context. The data belong to a study of technical replicates of blood from a handful of donors. Method: immunoSEQ multiplex PCR; TCRdb's copy keeps in-frame clones and lacks some. Of 80,000 to 95,000 clones in the sample, 85% to 95% were seen once. The germline CDR1 and CDR2 sequences are KGHSH and LQKENI. V dropped 3 bases and J dropped 2 bases, with 10 bases sitting between them. The length of the CDR3 is 14 residues. The TCR comes from a human donor in good health. The V and J genes are TRBV18 and TRBJ1-1; no firm D call. The sequenced sample consisted of T cells isolated from PBMCs. The CDR3 is CASSPSYTNTEAFF. The CDR3 DNA reads TGTGCCAGCTCACCTTCATATACAAACACTGAAGCTTTCTTT.